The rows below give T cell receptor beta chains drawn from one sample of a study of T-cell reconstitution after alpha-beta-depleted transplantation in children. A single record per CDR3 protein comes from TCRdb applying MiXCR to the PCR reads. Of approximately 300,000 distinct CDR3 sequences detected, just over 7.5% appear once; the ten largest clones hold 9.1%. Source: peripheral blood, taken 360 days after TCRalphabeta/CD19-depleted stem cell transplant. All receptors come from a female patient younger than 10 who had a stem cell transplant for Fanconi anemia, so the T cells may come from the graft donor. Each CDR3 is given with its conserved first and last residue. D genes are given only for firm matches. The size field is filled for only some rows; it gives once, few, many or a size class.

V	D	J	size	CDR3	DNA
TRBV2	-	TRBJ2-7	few	CASTDGLLSYEQYF	TGTGCCAGCACCGATGGGCTACTCTCCTACGAGCAGTACTTC
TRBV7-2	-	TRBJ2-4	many	CASSLKKYVKGLANIQYF	TGTGCCAGCAGCTTAAAAAAATACGTCAAGGGATTGGCAAACATTCAGTACTTC
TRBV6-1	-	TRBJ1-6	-	CASSAAMGAGSPLHF	TGTGCCAGCAGTGCCGCCATGGGGGCGGGTTCACCCCTCCACTTT
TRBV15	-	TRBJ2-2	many	CATSRDRANTGELFF	TGTGCCACCAGCCGGGACCGAGCGAACACCGGGGAGCTGTTTTTT
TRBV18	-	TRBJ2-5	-	CASSALPGQSETQYF	TGTGCCAGCTCAGCACTTCCGGGACAATCAGAGACCCAGTACTTC
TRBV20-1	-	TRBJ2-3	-	CSATSKDTQYF	TGCAGTGCTACCTCCAAAGATACGCAGTATTTT
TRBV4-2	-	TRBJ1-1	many	CASSQQGWGVNTEAFF	TGTGCCAGCAGCCAACAGGGGTGGGGGGTGAACACTGAAGCTTTCTTT
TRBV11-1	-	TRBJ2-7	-	CASSHPSSGYEQYF	TGTGCCAGCAGCCACCCTAGCAGCGGTTACGAGCAGTACTTC
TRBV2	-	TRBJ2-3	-	CASSEFSLYTQYF	TGTGCCAGCAGTGAGTTTAGCCTCTATACGCAGTATTTT
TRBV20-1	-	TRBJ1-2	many	CSARAPRGIYGYTF	TGCAGTGCTAGAGCCCCGAGGGGAATCTATGGCTACACCTTC
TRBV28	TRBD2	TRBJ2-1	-	CASSTFYGLAGGLGVNEQFF	TGTGCCAGCAGTACTTTCTATGGACTAGCGGGGGGGCTCGGTGTAAATGAGCAGTTCTTC
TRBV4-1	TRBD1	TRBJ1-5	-	CASSRTTGDDQPQHF	TGCGCCAGCAGCCGGACGACAGGGGACGATCAGCCCCAGCATTTT
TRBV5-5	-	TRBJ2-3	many	CASSSSASTDTQYF	TGTGCCAGCAGCTCTAGCGCCAGCACAGATACGCAGTATTTT
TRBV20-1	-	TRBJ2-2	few	CSASRLVGGELFF	TGCAGTGCTAGTCGACTAGTAGGGGGGGAGCTGTTTTTT
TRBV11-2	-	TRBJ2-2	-	CASSLWSGTYYRGDTGELFF	TGTGCCAGCAGCTTATGGTCTGGGACTTACTACAGAGGGGACACCGGGGAGCTGTTTTTT
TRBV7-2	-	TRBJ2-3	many	CASSLMGSDTQYF	TGTGCCAGCAGCTTAATGGGCTCAGATACGCAGTATTTT
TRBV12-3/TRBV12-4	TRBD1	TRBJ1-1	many	CASTTPGQYEAFF	TGTGCCAGCACCACTCCGGGACAGTATGAAGCTTTCTTT
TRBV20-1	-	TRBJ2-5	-	CSASTRGGINQETQYF	TGCAGTGCCAGTACGAGGGGGGGGATCAACCAAGAGACCCAGTACTTC
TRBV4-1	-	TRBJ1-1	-	CASSQPPLGQSTEAFF	TGCGCCAGCAGCCAGCCGCCCCTAGGGCAGTCCACTGAAGCTTTCTTT
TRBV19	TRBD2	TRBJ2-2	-	CASTVGGGNTGELFF	TGTGCCAGTACTGTCGGGGGGGGCAACACCGGGGAGCTGTTTTTT
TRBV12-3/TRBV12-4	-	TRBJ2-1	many	CASFPDYSYNEQFF	TGTGCCAGCTTCCCCGACTATTCCTACAATGAGCAGTTCTTC
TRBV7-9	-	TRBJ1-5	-	CASSLRSEPQHF	TGTGCCAGCAGCTTACGTTCTGAGCCCCAGCATTTT
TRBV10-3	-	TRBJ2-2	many	CAISFKWNTGELFF	TGTGCCATCAGTTTCAAGTGGAACACCGGGGAGCTGTTTTTT
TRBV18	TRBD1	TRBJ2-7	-	CASSPAPGQGVEQYF	TGTGCCAGCTCACCCGCCCCGGGACAGGGGGTTGAGCAGTACTTC
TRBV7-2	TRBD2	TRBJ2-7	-	CASSLDPLAGTEQYF	TGTGCCAGCAGCTTAGACCCACTAGCGGGGACCGAGCAGTACTTC
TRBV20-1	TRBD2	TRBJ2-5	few	CSARPGLAGRETQYF	TGCAGTGCTAGACCGGGACTAGCGGGACGCGAGACCCAGTACTTC